This T cell receptor (beta chain) derives from a study of T cells after yellow fever vaccination. Germline V CDR1 and CDR2: MNHEY, SVGAGI. The CDR3 is made up of 15 amino acids. V shed 0 bases and J shed 1 base, with 7 bases lying between them. Study-wide results and caveats: Faster peaking, at day 5 versus 15, marked a secondary response that was weaker. Repertoires obtained by FACS sorting could include abundant clonotypes that entered as contaminants from the bulk population.

5'RACE template switching added a universal primer site and UMIs to TCR cDNA. TCRdb processed the 5' RACE reads anew with MiXCR; each CDR3 protein has one entry. The sample shows 300,000 or so distinct CDR3 sequences, about 4% of them seen only once. This clonotype was counted ten times or more. What it binds is unknown. Sequences were derived from PBMCs, sampled 5 days after the yellow fever booster vaccination. The receptor comes from a man younger than 35 who received the YFV17D yellow fever vaccine. The chain recombines TRBV6-5 with TRBJ1-5; TRBD1 might be the D (5 bases). The CDR3 region has the DNA TGTGCCAGCAGTTACTCCCGGGGGAGCAATCAGCCCCAGCATTTT. It codes for CASSYSRGSNQPQHF.